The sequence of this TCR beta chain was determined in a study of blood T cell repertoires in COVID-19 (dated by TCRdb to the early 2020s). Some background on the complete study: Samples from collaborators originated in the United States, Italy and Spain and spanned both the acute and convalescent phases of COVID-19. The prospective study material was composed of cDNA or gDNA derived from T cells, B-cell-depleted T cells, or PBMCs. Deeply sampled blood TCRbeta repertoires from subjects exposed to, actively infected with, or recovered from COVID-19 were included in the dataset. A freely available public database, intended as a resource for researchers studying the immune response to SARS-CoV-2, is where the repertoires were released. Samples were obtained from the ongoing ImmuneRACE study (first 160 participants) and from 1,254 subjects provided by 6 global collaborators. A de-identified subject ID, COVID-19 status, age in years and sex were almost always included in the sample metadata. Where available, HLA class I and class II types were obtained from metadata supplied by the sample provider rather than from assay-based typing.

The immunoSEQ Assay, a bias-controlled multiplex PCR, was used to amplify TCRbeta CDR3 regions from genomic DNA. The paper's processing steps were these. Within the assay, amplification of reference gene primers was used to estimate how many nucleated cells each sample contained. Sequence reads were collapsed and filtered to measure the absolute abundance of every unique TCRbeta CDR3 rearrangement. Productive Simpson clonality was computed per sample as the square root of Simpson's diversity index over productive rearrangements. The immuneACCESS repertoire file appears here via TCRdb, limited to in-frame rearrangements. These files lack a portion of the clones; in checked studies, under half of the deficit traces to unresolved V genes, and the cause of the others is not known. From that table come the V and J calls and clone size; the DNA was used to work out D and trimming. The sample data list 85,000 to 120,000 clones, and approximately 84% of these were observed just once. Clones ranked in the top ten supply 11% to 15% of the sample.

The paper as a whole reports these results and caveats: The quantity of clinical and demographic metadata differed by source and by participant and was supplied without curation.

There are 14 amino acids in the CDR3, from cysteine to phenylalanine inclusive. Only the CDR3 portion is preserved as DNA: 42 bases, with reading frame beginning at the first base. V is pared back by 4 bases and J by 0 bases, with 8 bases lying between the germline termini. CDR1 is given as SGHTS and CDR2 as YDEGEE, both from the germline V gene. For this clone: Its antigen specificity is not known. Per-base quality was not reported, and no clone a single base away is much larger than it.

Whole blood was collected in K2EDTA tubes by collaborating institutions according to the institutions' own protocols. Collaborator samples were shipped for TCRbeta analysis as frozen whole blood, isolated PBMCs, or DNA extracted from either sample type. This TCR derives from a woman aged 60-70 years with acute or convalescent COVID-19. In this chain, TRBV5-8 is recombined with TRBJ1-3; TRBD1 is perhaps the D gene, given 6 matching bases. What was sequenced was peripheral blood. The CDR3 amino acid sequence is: CASSGQLSGNTIYF. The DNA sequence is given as TGTGCCAGCAGCGGACAGCTCTCTGGAAACACCATATATTTT.